Each of the 12 T cell receptor beta chains below was sequenced from the same sample in a study of T cells in Graves' hyperthyroidism and ophthalmopathy. Authors of the study amplified TCR beta CDR3 regions from RNA transcripts. The HTBI set primed first-round TCR CDR3 RT-PCR. TCRdb fed the multiplex PCR reads into MiXCR, producing one record per CDR3 protein. Among about 700,000 distinct CDR3 sequences, 40% to 55% were seen once, and the ten largest hold under 8.5%. The specimen sequenced was peripheral blood or thyroid tissue (not recorded which). These receptors were obtained from an adult man with Graves' disease, either hyperthyroidism or ophthalmopathy (not recorded which).

This clonotype was counted a single time. The chain links TRBV2 to TRBJ1-6; 9 nucleotides line up with TRBD1. The CDR3 runs to 14 residues. Germline lookup yields CDR1 SNHLY and CDR2 FYNNEI. V was clipped by 8 bases and J by 9 bases; unmatched bases: 8. CDR3 residues: CASGRQGGISPLHF. The CDR3 bases are TGTGCCAGCGGGAGACAGGGGGGAATTTCACCCCTCCACTTT.

The chain links TRBV29-1 to TRBJ1-4; D gene ambiguous. Germline V gene data show CDR1 as SQVTM and CDR2 as ANQGSEA. The CDR3 is 13 residues long. V lost 8 bases and J 8 bases, leaving 18 bases between the germline ends. For the CDR3, the DNA is TGCAGCCAACTGGAGAGGAACCGGGAAAAACTGTTTTTT. Translating it yields CSQLERNREKLFF. Combining the CDR3 with reference TRBV29-1 and TRBJ1-4 gives the whole variable domain SAVISQKPSRDICQRGTSLTIQCQVDSQVTMMFWYRQQPGQSLTLIATANQGSEATYESGFVIDKFPISRPNLTFSTLTVSNMSPEDSSIYLCSQLERNREKLFFGSGTQLSVL.

This clonotype was counted between two and nine times. A much larger clone sits a single nucleotide away, making a read error possible. This chain connects TRBV24-1 to TRBJ1-5, with 8 bases matching TRBD1. CDR1 is KGHDR, CDR2 SFDVKD, per germline. The CDR3 totals 13 residues. The CDR3 DNA sequence: TGTGCCACCGGTGATAGGACAGGGCAGCCCCAGCATTTT. It translates to CATGDRTGQPQHF.

This clonotype has at least ten counts. The chain is built from TRBV7-6 and TRBJ2-7, with D hard to call. The CDR3 is 14 residues long. Trimming took 5 bases from V and 1 from J, leaving 12 bases between them. Germline V gene lookup returns CDR1 SGHVS and CDR2 FNYEAQ. DNA for the CDR3: TGTGCCAGCAGCCCGTCACCTCAGTCCTACGAGCAGTACTTC. This codes for CASSPSPQSYEQYF. The entire variable domain, with the rest obtained from reference TRBV7-6 and TRBJ2-7, is as follows: GAGVSQSPRYKVTKRGQDVALRCDPISGHVSLYWYRQALGQGPEFLTYFNYEAQQDKSGLPNDRFSAERPEGSISTLTIQRTEQRDSAMYRCASSPSPQSYEQYFGPGTRLTVT.

This chain links TRBV2 with TRBJ1-6; no reliable D call. CDR1 is SNHLY and CDR2 is FYNNEI in the germline V gene. V lost 5 bases and J 7 bases, leaving 12 bases between the germline ends. CDR3 length equals 14 residues. CDR3 DNA sequence: TGTGCCAGCAGTTTATGGATATCGAATTCACCCCTCCACTTT. It is translated as CASSLWISNSPLHF.

This clonotype was seen ten or more times. The rearrangement uses TRBV6-5 and TRBJ1-2, with a weak D call TRBD1 (6 bases). The CDR3 has 13 amino acids. Deletions cut 6 bases from V and 4 bases from J, with 12 bases between. In germline, CDR1 is MNHEY, CDR2 SVGAGI. The CDR3 bases are TGTGCCAGCAGCTCCGACAGGTTCTATGGCTACACCTTC. Its protein product is CASSSDRFYGYTF.

V is TRBV6-1 and J is TRBJ2-7; 8 bases map to TRBD1. The ends lost 7 bases at V and 1 base at J; junction bases unmatched: 6. The length of the CDR3 is 14 residues. From germline, CDR1 is MNHNS and CDR2 SASEGT. The CDR3 DNA is TGTGCCAGCACGGACAGGGAAGTGTCCTACGAGCAGTACTTC. This gives the protein CASTDREVSYEQYF.

Worth noting for this clonotype: Germline and junction disagree at one end, which may indicate a read error. The CDR3 DNA is TGCGCCAGCAGCCAAGGACGGGGGCAGGTATATGGTGAGACCCAGCATTTT. This sequence encodes CASSQGRGQVYGETQHF. This sequence joins TRBV7-2 and TRBJ1-5; D possibly corresponds to TRBD1 (6 bases). CDR1 is SGHTA and CDR2 is FQGNSA in the germline V gene. This CDR3 is 17 amino acids long.

This clonotype was observed many times. This rearrangement joins TRBV5-1 to TRBJ1-6; the match to TRBD1 covers 7 bases. This CDR3 has 15 amino acids. CDR1 and CDR2 (germline): SGHRS, YFSETQ. The V and J ends lost 0 bases and 10 bases, in that order; junction bases with no gene match: 7. CDR3 amino acids: CASSLAQGEESPLHF. The CDR3 DNA reads TGCGCCAGCAGCTTGGCCCAGGGGGAGGAATCACCCCTCCACTTT. Complete variable domain (other parts from reference TRBV5-1 and TRBJ1-6): KAGVTQTPRYLIKTRGQQVTLSCSPISGHRSVSWYQQTPGQGLQFLFEYFSETQRNKGNFPGRFSGRQFSNSRSEMNVSTLELGDSALYLCASSLAQGEESPLHFGNGTRLTVT.

J is TRBJ2-7 and V is TRBV24-1; the D call may be TRBD1 or TRBD2 (5 bases each). The CDR3 consists of 16 residues. The V and J ends lost 11 bases and 3 bases respectively, with 25 bases between them. The germline V gene has CDR1 KGHDR and CDR2 SFDVKD. The CDR3 region is CASSFLGVGRDYEQYF. CDR3 coding DNA: TGTGCCAGCAGCTTCTTGGGGGTGGGCAGGGACTACGAGCAGTACTTC.

The chain links TRBV29-1 to TRBJ1-6; unclear D gene. Germline lookup yields CDR1 SQVTM and CDR2 ANQGSEA. The CDR3 runs 14 residues. Deletions cut 4 bases from V and 7 bases from J, with 14 bases between. CDR3 nucleotides: TGCAGCGTTGTCTCCGGGGTCGGGAATTCACCCCTCCACTTT. Translated: CSVVSGVGNSPLHF.

This chain links TRBV7-6 with TRBJ2-2; D is unresolved. Trimming took 2 bases from V and 1 from J, leaving 17 bases between them. The CDR3 length is 18 residues. Germline V CDR1 and CDR2: SGHVS, FNYEAQ. The CDR3, as DNA: TGTGCCAGCAGCTTATCACTCGCTAGGTCAAAGAACACCGGGGAGCTGTTTTTT. Its protein is CASSLSLARSKNTGELFF. The full variable domain, completed using reference TRBV7-6 and TRBJ2-2, is GAGVSQSPRYKVTKRGQDVALRCDPISGHVSLYWYRQALGQGPEFLTYFNYEAQQDKSGLPNDRFSAERPEGSISTLTIQRTEQRDSAMYRCASSLSLARSKNTGELFFGEGSRLTVL.